This T cell receptor (beta chain) derives from a study of neoadjuvant nivolumab and ipilimumab in lung cancer. V shed 0 bases, J shed 6 bases, and the junction held 3 bases outside the gene matches. Germline assignment: CDR1 MNHEY and CDR2 SVGAGI. The CDR3 covers 15 residues. Sequencing was performed with immunoSEQ multiplex PCR; in TCRdb, only in-frame clones are kept and a portion is missing. The data show 19,000 or so clones, 79% seen once. This clonotype was obtained from an adult with non-small cell lung cancer. The V gene is TRBV6-5, the J gene TRBJ2-7, with 12 positions matching TRBD1. The sequenced sample was tumor tissue, obtained after neoadjuvant nivolumab, alone or with ipilimumab, at or shortly before surgery. The CDR3 here is CASSYSGQGAGEQYF. The CDR3 DNA follows: TGTGCCAGCAGTTACTCGGGACAGGGGGCCGGCGAGCAGTACTTC.